One T cell receptor beta chain is described in this entry. Study processing details: The assay estimated nucleated cells by amplifying reference gene primers. The protocol was immunoSEQ multiplex PCR, while the TCRdb copy is restricted to in-frame clones and leaves out a portion. V and J calls and clone size are those listed in that table; D and trimming were worked out from the DNA. The sample contains approximately 250,000 clones, 86% of which appear only once. The germline CDR1 and CDR2 sequences are MGHRA and YSYEKL. This CDR3 is 15 amino acids long. Trimming cost V 3 bases and J 5 bases, with 16 bases left between them. These data are taken from a study of blood T cell repertoires in COVID-19. The overall study: Sites in the United States, Italy and Spain provided acute and convalescent COVID-19 samples. From T cells, B-cell-depleted T cells, or PBMCs came the material, which was cDNA or gDNA.

The V and J genes are TRBV4-1 and TRBJ1-2, with a weak D call TRBD1 (5 bases). The sequenced sample was peripheral blood. The TCR sequence derives from a young man with active or convalescent COVID-19. CDR3: CASSQAKTVIYGYTF. The CDR3 DNA reads TGCGCCAGCAGCCAGGCTAAGACAGTCATTTATGGCTACACCTTC.